This T cell receptor (beta chain) stems from a study of T cell responses to AZD1222 COVID-19 vaccine. The study, taken as a whole, reports: Sampled repertoires all dated from after the peak T cell response. Females made up more of the donors, who were largely white British, and clonal diversity may have come out too low.

Note on this clone: Its antigen is unknown. Germline and junction disagree at one end, which may indicate a read error.

Profiled with immunoSEQ multiplex PCR; TCRdb holds only in-frame clones, not every one. The table includes about 150,000 clones, approximately 91% detected once. CDR1 and CDR2 (germline): MNHNS, SASEGT. This CDR3 is 15 amino acids long. The receptor comes from an adult who received the AZD1222 COVID-19 vaccine. The chain couples TRBV6-1 to TRBJ2-1; TRBD1 aligns across 9 bases. Sequencing was performed on peripheral blood, taken 28 days after the second AZD1222 dose. This chain's CDR3 is CASREGTGNYNEQFF. CDR3 nucleotides: TGTGCCAGCAGGGAAGGGACAGGGAACTACAATGAGCAGTTCTTC.